These T cell receptor beta chains were read from a single sample in a study of beta chain features in type 1 diabetes. TCRdb keeps only in-frame clones here, not all; method: immunoSEQ multiplex PCR. The sample lists 360,000 or so clones, 20% occurring once. The sequencing sample was made of naive CD4+ T cells from blood. The source of these receptors is a woman aged 18-29 years in good health. The CDR3 runs from the conserved cysteine through the conserved F or W. D genes are given only for firm matches. Clone size is stated in some rows and not others, as once, few, many or a class when expanded.

abundance: few; v_gene: TRBV12-5; j_gene: TRBJ1-1; d_gene: TRBD1; CDR3aa: CASGPTGITEAFF; CDR3nt: TGTGCTAGTGGTCCGACAGGGATAACTGAAGCTTTCTTT
abundance: few; v_gene: TRBV5-1; j_gene: TRBJ2-4; d_gene: .; CDR3aa: CASSLASKNIQYF; CDR3nt: TGCGCCAGCAGCTTGGCATCAAAAAACATTCAGTACTTC
abundance: .; v_gene: TRBV4-3; j_gene: TRBJ2-5; d_gene: TRBD2; CDR3aa: CASSQGGRRGAQLYF; CDR3nt: TGCGCCAGCAGCCAAGGTGGACGGCGGGGGGCCCAATTGTACTTC
abundance: .; v_gene: TRBV7-2; j_gene: TRBJ1-6; d_gene: TRBD1; CDR3aa: CASSRQGDYNSPLHF; CDR3nt: TGTGCCAGCAGCCGACAGGGCGACTATAATTCACCCCTCCACTTT
abundance: .; v_gene: TRBV11-1; j_gene: TRBJ2-1; d_gene: TRBD1; CDR3aa: CASSRRGLVNEQFF; CDR3nt: TGTGCCAGCAGCCGCAGGGGGCTAGTCAATGAGCAGTTCTTC
abundance: .; v_gene: TRBV11-1; j_gene: TRBJ2-7; d_gene: TRBD1; CDR3aa: CASSGTGAFYEQYF; CDR3nt: TGTGCCAGCAGCGGGACAGGGGCTTTCTACGAGCAGTACTTC
abundance: few; v_gene: TRBV2; j_gene: TRBJ1-6; d_gene: TRBD1; CDR3aa: CASSDGDRVGSPLHF; CDR3nt: TGTGCCAGCAGTGATGGGGACAGGGTCGGATCACCCCTCCACTTT
abundance: .; v_gene: TRBV18; j_gene: TRBJ1-2; d_gene: TRBD1; CDR3aa: CASSPSEGARGYTF; CDR3nt: TGTGCCAGCTCACCCTCCGAGGGGGCACGTGGCTACACCTTC
abundance: .; v_gene: TRBV18; j_gene: TRBJ2-1; d_gene: .; CDR3aa: CASSPPEGRRNEQFF; CDR3nt: TGTGCCAGCTCACCACCGGAGGGTAGGCGCAATGAGCAGTTCTTC
abundance: few; v_gene: TRBV6-6; j_gene: TRBJ1-2; d_gene: .; CDR3aa: CASSYSTRDGYTF; CDR3nt: TGTGCCAGCAGTTACTCGACGAGGGATGGCTACACCTTC
abundance: .; v_gene: TRBV7-2; j_gene: TRBJ1-5; d_gene: .; CDR3aa: CASSSQGPGTGKPQHF; CDR3nt: TGTGCCAGCAGCTCACAGGGCCCAGGGACCGGGAAGCCCCAGCATTTT
abundance: few; v_gene: TRBV4-1; j_gene: TRBJ1-2; d_gene: TRBD1; CDR3aa: CASSQGQGPNYGYTF; CDR3nt: TGCGCCAGCAGCCAAGGACAGGGCCCTAACTATGGCTACACCTTC
abundance: few; v_gene: TRBV29-1; j_gene: TRBJ2-5; d_gene: TRBD1; CDR3aa: CSVGQGWETQYF; CDR3nt: TGCAGCGTCGGACAGGGGTGGGAGACCCAGTACTTC
abundance: .; v_gene: TRBV10-3; j_gene: TRBJ2-5; d_gene: .; CDR3aa: CAISETGTETQYF; CDR3nt: TGTGCCATCAGCGAAACAGGGACCGAGACCCAGTACTTC
abundance: .; v_gene: TRBV30; j_gene: TRBJ2-5; d_gene: .; CDR3aa: CAWSGGDAETQYF; CDR3nt: TGTGCCTGGAGTGGGGGGGACGCAGAGACCCAGTACTTC
abundance: .; v_gene: TRBV30; j_gene: TRBJ2-2; d_gene: TRBD2; CDR3aa: CAWSSRLAGENTGELFF; CDR3nt: TGTGCCTGGAGTTCCCGACTAGCGGGGGAGAACACCGGGGAGCTGTTTTTT
abundance: few; v_gene: TRBV29-1; j_gene: TRBJ2-5; d_gene: TRBD2; CDR3aa: CSVLAGGLETQYF; CDR3nt: TGCAGCGTACTAGCGGGGGGGTTAGAGACCCAGTACTTC
abundance: few; v_gene: TRBV5-4; j_gene: TRBJ2-7; d_gene: TRBD2; CDR3aa: CASSPGLGPYEQYF; CDR3nt: TGTGCCAGCAGCCCGGGACTAGGTCCCTACGAGCAGTACTTC
abundance: .; v_gene: TRBV4-2; j_gene: TRBJ1-5; d_gene: TRBD1; CDR3aa: CASSPRDRGSNQPQHF; CDR3nt: TGTGCCAGCAGCCCCCGGGACAGGGGAAGCAATCAGCCCCAGCATTTT
abundance: .; v_gene: TRBV7-8; j_gene: TRBJ2-7; d_gene: TRBD1; CDR3aa: CASSHPGDRNEQYF; CDR3nt: TGTGCCAGCAGTCACCCCGGGGACAGGAACGAGCAGTACTTC
abundance: few; v_gene: TRBV14; j_gene: TRBJ2-7; d_gene: TRBD1; CDR3aa: CASSLTRTGTEQYF; CDR3nt: TGTGCCAGCAGCCTAACCCGGACAGGGACCGAGCAGTACTTC
abundance: few; v_gene: TRBV29-1; j_gene: TRBJ2-5; d_gene: .; CDR3aa: CSVDLAGQETQYF; CDR3nt: TGCAGCGTTGATCTGGCGGGCCAAGAGACCCAGTACTTC
abundance: .; v_gene: TRBV5-6; j_gene: TRBJ2-7; d_gene: .; CDR3aa: CASSSLYEQYF; CDR3nt: TGTGCCAGCAGCTCCCTTTACGAGCAGTACTTC
abundance: .; v_gene: TRBV18; j_gene: TRBJ2-7; d_gene: .; CDR3aa: CASSPIRPEQYF; CDR3nt: TGTGCCAGCTCACCTATCAGGCCCGAGCAGTACTTC
abundance: .; v_gene: TRBV7-2; j_gene: TRBJ2-3; d_gene: .; CDR3aa: CASSAGRGDTQYF; CDR3nt: TGTGCCAGCAGCGCAGGGCGCGGAGATACGCAGTATTTT
abundance: .; v_gene: TRBV6-6; j_gene: TRBJ2-5; d_gene: TRBD2; CDR3aa: CASSFTSGGASETQYF; CDR3nt: TGTGCCAGCAGTTTTACTAGCGGGGGGGCTTCGGAGACCCAGTACTTC
abundance: few; v_gene: TRBV7-2; j_gene: TRBJ1-5; d_gene: .; CDR3aa: CASSLGQGRGQPQHF; CDR3nt: TGTGCCAGCAGCTTAGGCCAGGGAAGGGGACAGCCCCAGCATTTT
abundance: few; v_gene: TRBV10-3; j_gene: TRBJ1-1; d_gene: .; CDR3aa: CAIGQFMNTEAFF; CDR3nt: TGTGCCATCGGACAGTTTATGAACACTGAAGCTTTCTTT
abundance: .; v_gene: TRBV5-4; j_gene: TRBJ1-1; d_gene: .; CDR3aa: CASSLDRPNTEAFF; CDR3nt: TGTGCCAGCAGCTTGGACAGGCCTAACACTGAAGCTTTCTTT
abundance: .; v_gene: TRBV30; j_gene: TRBJ1-6; d_gene: .; CDR3aa: CAWSVMNNSPLHF; CDR3nt: TGTGCCTGGAGTGTAATGAACAACTCACCCCTCCACTTT
abundance: .; v_gene: TRBV7-2; j_gene: TRBJ2-5; d_gene: .; CDR3aa: CASSPRTAETQYF; CDR3nt: TGTGCCAGCAGCCCCCGGACAGCCGAGACCCAGTACTTC
abundance: once; v_gene: TRBV9; j_gene: TRBJ1-2; d_gene: .; CDR3aa: CASSAPLRGNYGYTF; CDR3nt: TGTGCCAGCAGCGCACCCCTCCGGGGTAACTATGGCTACACCTTC
abundance: few; v_gene: TRBV11-2; j_gene: TRBJ2-3; d_gene: .; CDR3aa: CASRAQGTDTQYF; CDR3nt: TGTGCCAGCAGGGCTCAGGGGACAGATACGCAGTATTTT
abundance: .; v_gene: TRBV5-4; j_gene: TRBJ1-2; d_gene: .; CDR3aa: CASSSGGQGYGYTF; CDR3nt: TGTGCCAGCAGCTCGGGGGGGCAGGGCTATGGCTACACCTTC
abundance: once; v_gene: TRBV30; j_gene: TRBJ2-2; d_gene: TRBD1; CDR3aa: CAWSRDRANTGELFF; CDR3nt: TGTGCCTGGAGTAGGGACAGGGCCAACACCGGGGAGCTGTTTTTT
abundance: .; v_gene: TRBV25-1; j_gene: TRBJ1-2; d_gene: .; CDR3aa: CASSELKGLNYGYTF; CDR3nt: TGTGCCAGCAGTGAATTAAAGGGGCTTAACTATGGCTACACCTTC
abundance: few; v_gene: TRBV5-1; j_gene: TRBJ2-2; d_gene: .; CDR3aa: CASSFRGGTGELFF; CDR3nt: TGCGCCAGCAGCTTCAGGGGTGGCACCGGGGAGCTGTTTTTT
abundance: .; v_gene: TRBV2; j_gene: TRBJ1-5; d_gene: .; CDR3aa: CASLGSTAGQPQHF; CDR3nt: TGTGCCAGCCTGGGTTCGACAGCGGGACAGCCCCAGCATTTT
abundance: few; v_gene: TRBV28; j_gene: TRBJ2-7; d_gene: TRBD2; CDR3aa: CASSSPASGSYEQYF; CDR3nt: TGTGCCAGCAGTTCACCCGCTAGCGGGTCCTACGAGCAGTACTTC
abundance: .; v_gene: TRBV10-3; j_gene: TRBJ1-2; d_gene: .; CDR3aa: CAIEGPEGSNGYTF; CDR3nt: TGTGCCATCGAAGGACCAGAGGGTAGCAATGGCTACACCTTC
abundance: few; v_gene: TRBV7-2; j_gene: TRBJ2-2; d_gene: .; CDR3aa: CASSFGVAHGELFF; CDR3nt: TGTGCCAGCAGTTTCGGAGTCGCCCACGGGGAGCTGTTTTTT
abundance: few; v_gene: TRBV5-1; j_gene: TRBJ2-5; d_gene: .; CDR3aa: CASGGQLQETQYF; CDR3nt: TGCGCCAGCGGGGGCCAGCTACAAGAGACCCAGTACTTC
abundance: once; v_gene: TRBV5-1; j_gene: TRBJ2-1; d_gene: TRBD2; CDR3aa: CASSPNVAGVTLYNEQFF; CDR3nt: TGCGCCAGCAGCCCAAACGTAGCGGGAGTGACTCTCTACAATGAGCAGTTCTTC
abundance: few; v_gene: TRBV30; j_gene: TRBJ2-2; d_gene: .; CDR3aa: CAWSVVGRAAGELFF; CDR3nt: TGTGCCTGGAGTGTAGTCGGGAGAGCGGCCGGGGAGCTGTTTTTT
abundance: .; v_gene: TRBV18; j_gene: TRBJ2-5; d_gene: .; CDR3aa: CASSPPILVKAFQETQYF; CDR3nt: TGTGCCAGCTCCCCCCCCATCCTAGTCAAGGCATTCCAAGAGACCCAGTACTTC
abundance: few; v_gene: TRBV5-1; j_gene: TRBJ2-1; d_gene: .; CDR3aa: CASSLEFPSEQFF; CDR3nt: TGCGCCAGCAGCTTGGAATTCCCGAGTGAGCAGTTCTTC
abundance: .; v_gene: TRBV7-2; j_gene: TRBJ2-1; d_gene: .; CDR3aa: CASSSSNEQFF; CDR3nt: TGTGCCAGCAGCTCCTCGAATGAGCAGTTCTTC
abundance: .; v_gene: TRBV5-1; j_gene: TRBJ2-1; d_gene: TRBD1; CDR3aa: CASSPRGQGAGNEQFF; CDR3nt: TGCGCCAGCAGCCCCCGTGGACAGGGGGCTGGCAATGAGCAGTTCTTC
abundance: few; v_gene: TRBV6-1; j_gene: TRBJ1-1; d_gene: .; CDR3aa: CASRVLTRINTEAFF; CDR3nt: TGTGCCAGCAGGGTACTGACAAGGATCAACACTGAAGCTTTCTTT
abundance: few; v_gene: TRBV5-1; j_gene: TRBJ1-6; d_gene: TRBD1; CDR3aa: CASSLGQGNSPLHF; CDR3nt: TGCGCCAGCAGCTTGGGACAGGGTAATTCACCCCTCCACTTT
abundance: few; v_gene: TRBV30; j_gene: TRBJ2-5; d_gene: TRBD1; CDR3aa: CAWSVGTGDIQYF; CDR3nt: TGTGCCTGGAGCGTAGGGACAGGGGATATCCAGTACTTC
abundance: .; v_gene: TRBV25-1; j_gene: TRBJ2-2; d_gene: .; CDR3aa: CASRQYTGELFF; CDR3nt: TGTGCCAGCAGGCAGTACACCGGGGAGCTGTTTTTT
abundance: few; v_gene: TRBV7-2; j_gene: TRBJ2-7; d_gene: TRBD2; CDR3aa: CASSLRSVRLAGLSYEQYF; CDR3nt: TGTGCCAGCAGCTTACGGTCTGTCAGGCTAGCGGGGCTTTCCTACGAGCAGTACTTC
abundance: .; v_gene: TRBV29-1; j_gene: TRBJ1-1; d_gene: TRBD1; CDR3aa: CSANTGVEAEAFF; CDR3nt: TGCAGCGCCAACACAGGGGTTGAGGCTGAAGCTTTCTTT
abundance: .; v_gene: TRBV2; j_gene: TRBJ2-7; d_gene: .; CDR3aa: CASSEAFGFVF; CDR3nt: TGTGCCAGCAGTGAAGCCTTCGGTTTCGTCTTC
abundance: few; v_gene: TRBV5-1; j_gene: TRBJ1-6; d_gene: .; CDR3aa: CASRLSTETLHF; CDR3nt: TGCGCCAGCAGACTGTCGACAGAAACCCTCCACTTT
abundance: .; v_gene: TRBV4-1; j_gene: TRBJ1-1; d_gene: .; CDR3aa: CASSQVGGAHTEAFF; CDR3nt: TGCGCCAGCAGCCAAGTTGGGGGGGCCCACACTGAAGCTTTCTTT
abundance: .; v_gene: TRBV7-2; j_gene: TRBJ1-2; d_gene: TRBD1; CDR3aa: CASSPGTGLLYGYTF; CDR3nt: TGTGCCAGCAGCCCCGGGACAGGGTTACTCTATGGCTACACCTTC
abundance: .; v_gene: TRBV18; j_gene: TRBJ2-1; d_gene: TRBD2; CDR3aa: CASSPIAGSLNNEQFF; CDR3nt: TGTGCCAGCTCACCCATAGCGGGTTCCCTTAACAATGAGCAGTTCTTC